This record concerns one TCR beta chain sequence. Its specificity is not known. The germline V gene has CDR1 GTSNPN and CDR2 SVGIG (reference sequence). CDR3 length: 11 residues. V lost 3 bases, J lost 3 bases, and 6 bases lay in between. PCR involved 60 Vbeta and 13 Jbeta primers. Using immunoSEQ multiplex PCR, the repertoire was profiled, and TCRdb retains in-frame clones only, with some absent. The sample has 150,000 or so clones, around four fifths seen once. The data are from a study of cytomegalovirus exposure and HLA in healthy donors. Notes on the study in general: A later analysis reported that several of the most significant clusters appeared to be linked to common viral pathogens, among them Epstein-Barr virus. A previous analysis found most TCR beta V segments productive roughly 87% or roughly 30% of the time. Later analysis associated a missense DCLRE1C variant with TCR beta V- and J-gene trimming.

Material: PBMCs. This chain uses TRBV30 with TRBJ2-7; D gene ambiguous. This sequence originates from a man between 25 and 39 years old in good health and CMV-seronegative. CDR3 sequence reads: CAWSLSYEQYF. DNA for the CDR3: TGTGCCTGGAGCCTCAGCTACGAGCAGTACTTC.